Each of the 27 T cell receptor beta chains below was sequenced from the same sample in a study of shared clonotypes between healthy human individuals. The method was immunoSEQ multiplex PCR; TCRdb's version includes in-frame clones alone and lacks a portion of them. Of roughly 1,000,000 clones in the sample, 75% to 85% were seen once. Sequenced material: memory CD4+ T cells from PBMCs. The subset denotes: CD45RA-negative fraction. Receptors were obtained from a man aged 18 to 30 in good health. Some clones in this sample may be carry-over from other donors' samples.

DNA of the CDR3: TGTGCCAGCAGTCCCATTAACCCCGGACAGGGCCTGTACTTC. Translating it yields CASSPINPGQGLYF. This chain connects TRBV27 to TRBJ2-7; TRBD1 agrees at 8 bases. Germline V gene sequence: CDR1 MNHEY, CDR2 SMNVEV (reference sequence). There are 14 residues in the CDR3. V was clipped by 5 bases and J by 12 bases; unmatched bases: 15.

The chain is built from TRBV29-1 and TRBJ2-2; no clear D gene. Trimming took off 8 bases at V and 3 bases at J, with 10 bases between the two ends. This CDR3 is 12 amino acids long. The V gene's germline CDR1 is SQVTM and CDR2 ANQGSEA. The CDR3 spells CSSYSDTGELFF. DNA for the CDR3: TGCAGCTCTTACTCGGACACCGGGGAGCTGTTTTTT.

The gene calls are TRBV23-1 and TRBJ2-4; D perhaps matches TRBD1 (6 bases). TRBV23-1 is filed as an ORF, its function uncertain. V was shortened by 1 base and J by 2 bases, with 15 bases between the two germline ends. This CDR3 has 17 amino acids. The CDR3 DNA is TGCGCCAGCAGTCAATGGAGGCAGGGGATTTCCAAAAACATTCAGTACTTC. It encodes CASSQWRQGISKNIQYF.

This clone was seen only once. The gene calls are TRBV7-9 and TRBJ2-2; D possibly corresponds to TRBD2 (6 bases). The CDR3 totals 15 residues. Germline CDR1 and CDR2: SEHNR and FQNEAQ (reference sequence). The ends were cut back, 5 bases at V and 5 bases at J, with 15 bases in the middle. The DNA for the CDR3 is TGTGCCAGCAGCATAACTAGCCGCAGTACCGGGGAGCTGTTTTTT. Amino acids: CASSITSRSTGELFF.

This clone was detected once. This sequence joins TRBV23-1 and TRBJ2-1; 8 positions agree with TRBD1. TRBV23-1 is reported as an ORF; its role is uncertain. The CDR3 consists of 19 residues. The ends lost 6 bases at V and 8 bases at J; junction bases unmatched: 24. CDR3 amino acids: CASREPGQEIVLPGHEQFF. CDR3 in DNA: TGCGCCAGCAGAGAACCGGGACAGGAGATAGTGCTTCCGGGCCATGAGCAGTTCTTC.

The chain joins TRBV18 to TRBJ1-5; D gene ambiguous. Germline V gene sequence: CDR1 KGHSH, CDR2 LQKENI. There are 16 residues in the CDR3. V lost 0 bases and J lost 5, with 14 bases in between. CDR3 DNA sequence: TGTGCCAGCTCACCACCGATAGGACCTCAATATCAGCCCCAGCATTTT. As protein: CASSPPIGPQYQPQHF. The complete variable domain, with remaining parts taken from reference TRBV18 and TRBJ1-5, reads NAGVMQNPRHLVRRRGQEARLRCSPMKGHSHVYWYRQLPEEGLKFMVYLQKENIIDESGMPKERFSAEFPKEGPSILRIQQVVRGDSAAYFCASSPPIGPQYQPQHFGDGTRLSIL.

This chain joins TRBV5-1 and TRBJ1-5, with D perhaps matching TRBD1 (5 bases). The CDR3 loop spans 15 amino acids. The germline CDR1 and CDR2 sequences are SGHRS and YFSETQ. Trimming left V 3 bases short and J 7 bases short, with 17 bases between. The chain's CDR3 is CASSWGDSGGQPQHF. The CDR3 nucleotides are TGCGCCAGCAGCTGGGGGGACTCCGGGGGACAGCCCCAGCATTTT.

With respect to this clone: A read error may be the cause here, since a much bigger clone is one base away. The rearrangement joins TRBV25-1 to TRBJ2-1, with TRBD2 identical over 7 bases. Germline V gives CDR1 MGHDK, CDR2 SYGVNS. The CDR3 consists of 14 residues. DNA of the CDR3: TGTGCCAGCAGTGAAGCGGGAGTTTTCAATAAGCAGTTCTTC. It is translated as CASSEAGVFNKQFF.

The rearrangement uses TRBV10-3 and TRBJ2-7; D assignment may be TRBD1 or TRBD2 (5 bases each). The CDR3 has 14 residues. The germline CDR1 and CDR2 sequences are ENHRY and SYGVKD. Trimming left V 10 bases short and J 7 bases short, with 23 bases between. In DNA, the CDR3 is TGTGCCACCCACACAGGACTCGCTGTGGGGGAGCAGTACTTC. It encodes CATHTGLAVGEQYF.

The V gene is TRBV5-1, the J gene TRBJ2-5; D gene ambiguous. The CDR3 extends over 12 amino acids. V dropped 3 bases and J dropped 3 bases, with 6 bases sitting between them. CDR1 is SGHRS, CDR2 YFSETQ, per germline. The CDR3 DNA follows: TGCGCCAGCAGCTCATCAAAAGAGACCCAGTACTTC. It yields the protein CASSSSKETQYF. Filled out from reference TRBV5-1 and TRBJ2-5, the complete variable domain reads KAGVTQTPRYLIKTRGQQVTLSCSPISGHRSVSWYQQTPGQGLQFLFEYFSETQRNKGNFPGRFSGRQFSNSRSEMNVSTLELGDSALYLCASSSSKETQYFGPGTRLLVL.

This sequence joins TRBV28 and TRBJ2-2; no clear D. Per germline, CDR1 MDHEN and CDR2 SYDVKM. Trimming cost V 5 bases and J 7 bases, with 14 bases left between them. CDR3 size: 14 residues. CDR3 sequence: CASSPPSGHGELFF. CDR3 DNA sequence: TGTGCCAGCAGTCCCCCGTCGGGCCACGGGGAGCTGTTTTTT.

The rearrangement links TRBV28 to TRBJ2-7; TRBD1 matches at 9 bases. The CDR3 has 16 residues. Per germline, CDR1 MDHEN and CDR2 SYDVKM. Unmatched junction bases numbered 11, after V lost 2 bases and J lost 6 bases. CDR3 in amino acids: CASSLAPYRTGAEQYF. In DNA, the CDR3 is TGTGCCAGCAGTTTAGCGCCCTACCGGACAGGGGCCGAGCAGTACTTC.

The chain combines TRBV7-3 with TRBJ2-5, with D possibly matching TRBD2 (6 bases). V dropped 0 bases and J dropped 5 bases, with 10 bases sitting between them. The CDR3 is 14 amino acids. Germline V gene sequence: CDR1 SGHTA, CDR2 FQGTGA. The chain's CDR3 is CASSLTGAGETQYF. The CDR3 DNA is TGTGCCAGCAGCTTAACGGGAGCGGGCGAGACCCAGTACTTC. Supplemented by reference TRBV7-3 and TRBJ2-5, the full variable domain reads GAGVSQTPSNKVTEKGKYVELRCDPISGHTALYWYRQSLGQGPEFLIYFQGTGAADDSGLPNDRFFAVRPEGSVSTLKIQRTERGDSAVYLCASSLTGAGETQYFGPGTRLLVL.

The V call is TRBV5-5, the J call TRBJ2-7; D is unclear. The V gene's germline CDR1 is SGHKS and CDR2 YYEKEE (reference sequence). Trimming stripped 1 base from V and 2 bases from J, with 13 bases between. The CDR3 spans 15 residues. CDR3 sequence (DNA): TGTGCCAGCAGCTTGATGGTCTTTGCCACCTACGAGCAGTACTTC. Translated: CASSLMVFATYEQYF.

The CDR3 nucleotides read TGTGCCAGCTCACCCGGACAGGGAAGGTTACACGAGCAGTACTTC. As protein: CASSPGQGRLHEQYF. This chain links TRBV18 with TRBJ2-7; 8 positions match TRBD1. From germline, CDR1 is KGHSH and CDR2 LQKENI. The CDR3 sequence is 15 residues long. V lost 3 bases and J lost 5; bases outside the gene matches: 9.

The chain combines TRBV30 with TRBJ2-5; no clear D gene. The better agreement between TRBJ2-7 and the DNA end casts doubt on the J call. The CDR3 runs to 11 residues. The germline gives CDR1 GTSNPN, CDR2 SVGIG (reference sequence). This CDR3 reads CAWSFSNEQYF. CDR3 sequence (DNA): TGTGCCTGGAGCTTTAGCAACGAGCAGTACTTC.

This clone turned up a few times. The rearrangement uses TRBV28 and TRBJ1-5, with D possibly being TRBD1 (6 bases). CDR3 length: 15 residues. Per the germline V gene, CDR1 is MDHEN and CDR2 is SYDVKM. V was pared by 5 bases and J by 9 bases, with 20 bases between. CDR3 sequence (DNA): TGTGCCAGCAGTACCCGTGGGAGGGGGTCTTTGCCCCAGCATTTT. It codes for CASSTRGRGSLPQHF.

This chain uses TRBV7-6 with TRBJ2-3; D gene unclear. There are 14 residues in the CDR3. The germline V and J ends were trimmed by 5 bases and 5 bases, with 14 bases remaining between them. Germline V gives CDR1 SGHVS, CDR2 FNYEAQ. The CDR3 here is CASSPVGGEDTQYF. For the CDR3, the DNA is TGTGCCAGCAGCCCTGTAGGCGGCGAAGATACGCAGTATTTT.

CDR3 region: CASNGLGQGWTEAFF. CDR3 nucleotide sequence: TGCGCCAGCAATGGGCTGGGACAGGGTTGGACTGAAGCTTTCTTT. V gene TRBV5-1 combines with J gene TRBJ1-1, with 9 bases matching TRBD1. CDR1 and CDR2 (germline): SGHRS, YFSETQ. Unmatched junction bases numbered 11, after V lost 6 bases and J lost 5 bases. The CDR3 is made up of 15 amino acids.

V is TRBV7-8 and J is TRBJ2-1; TRBD2 matches at 14 bases. CDR1 is SGHVS, CDR2 FQNEAQ, per germline. The CDR3 sequence is 15 residues long. V trimming: 3 bases; J trimming: 6 bases; junction bases outside the gene matches: 1. CDR3 coding DNA: TGTGCCAGCAGCTTTGGGACTAGCGGGAGCAATGAGCAGTTCTTC. It translates to CASSFGTSGSNEQFF.

V usage is TRBV10-3 and J usage is TRBJ2-7; no firm D call. Deletions cut 10 bases from V and 3 bases from J, with 16 bases between. The CDR3 is 13 residues long. From germline, CDR1 is ENHRY and CDR2 SYGVKD. CDR3 residues: CATRAGEGYEQYF. For the CDR3, the DNA is TGTGCCACTAGGGCAGGAGAAGGCTACGAGCAGTACTTC.

The rearrangement joins TRBV9 to TRBJ2-3; 9 bases are shared with TRBD2. CDR1 and CDR2 (germline): SGDLS, YYNGEE. V dropped 4 bases and J dropped 4; count of bases not matched to a gene: 10. The CDR3 sequence is 16 residues long. CDR3 nucleotides: TGTGCCAGCAGCCCCATAGCGGGAGAGTTTGCAGATACGCAGTATTTT. This sequence encodes CASSPIAGEFADTQYF.

Comment on this clone: This sample also contains other DNA sequences that code for the same CDR3. The gene calls are TRBV19 and TRBJ2-1, with no clear D. The ends were cut back, 1 base at V and 8 bases at J, with 3 bases in the middle. The length of the CDR3 is 11 residues. CDR1 and CDR2 (germline): LNHDA, SQIVND (reference sequence). The CDR3 bases are TGTGCCAGTAGTATAGGGGATGAGCAGTTCTTC. It specifies CASSIGDEQFF.

The chain joins TRBV15 to TRBJ2-1, with 8 bases aligning to TRBD2. The germline V gene encodes CDR1 LNHNV and CDR2 YYDKDF (reference sequence). The CDR3 spans 15 residues. J gave up 8 bases and V 0 bases, and 6 bases lay outside the gene matches. The CDR3 is CATSRDLILADEQFF. The CDR3 DNA is TGTGCCACCAGCAGAGATCTCATACTAGCGGATGAGCAGTTCTTC.

This clone came up once. This CDR3 reads CSVVDSGTDTQYF. The CDR3 nucleotides are TGCAGCGTTGTTGACTCGGGGACAGATACGCAGTATTTT. The chain is built from TRBV29-1 and TRBJ2-3, with a weak D call TRBD2 (5 bases). The CDR3 has 13 amino acids. Germline V gives CDR1 SQVTM, CDR2 ANQGSEA. Trimming took 4 bases from V and 3 from J, leaving 11 bases between them.

This sequence joins TRBV4-1 and TRBJ1-2, with unresolved D. Germline V gene sequence: CDR1 MGHRA, CDR2 YSYEKL. This CDR3 comprises 16 residues. Between the trimmed V and J ends, which lost 1 base and 0 bases, there was a span of 12 bases. The CDR3 bases are TGCGCCAGCAGCCAAGGACTTCCAAATCCTAACTATGGCTACACCTTC. Translating it yields CASSQGLPNPNYGYTF.

This chain joins TRBV15 and TRBJ1-5, with D unclear. CDR3 size: 13 residues. CDR1 and CDR2 (germline): LNHNV, YYDKDF (reference sequence). Between the trimmed V and J ends, which lost 3 bases and 2 bases, there was a span of 5 bases. The CDR3 DNA follows: TGTGCCACCAGCAGCATGGGCAATCAGCCCCAGCATTTT. Its protein product is CATSSMGNQPQHF.